This T cell receptor beta chain was sequenced in a study of blood T cell repertoires in COVID-19. This clone came up once. This CDR3 comprises 13 residues. Germline loops: CDR1 LGHNA, CDR2 YNFKEQ. The V and J ends lost 3 bases and 2 bases respectively, with 6 bases between them. Profiled with immunoSEQ multiplex PCR; TCRdb holds only in-frame clones, not every one. The table includes more than 300,000 clones, approximately 89% detected once. Material for sequencing was peripheral blood. This TCR was recovered from a woman in her twenties or thirties with COVID-19, enrolled during active disease. The chain employs TRBV4-2 and TRBJ2-3, with D unresolved. The CDR3 reads CASSHLNTDTQYF. The CDR3 region has the DNA TGTGCCAGCAGCCACCTTAACACAGATACGCAGTATTTT.